This T cell receptor beta chain was captured by sequencing in a study of blood T cells in healthy people across ages. Germline CDR1 and CDR2: LGHDT and YNNKEL (reference sequence). The CDR3 runs 11 residues. This clonotype was observed many times. A junction end diverges from the germline sequence, so it may reflect a read error. Sample-barcoded 5' priming and a J-beta primer mix drove a second PCR of about 6 to 12 cycles. From the 5' RACE reads, TCRdb called clonotypes with MiXCR, one entry per CDR3 protein. The sample holds approximately 1,100,000 distinct CDR3 sequences, 40% to 55% seen once. The source of this sequence is a woman aged 55 to 70 in good health. Source material: blood. This chain joins TRBV3-1 and TRBJ2-7, with D maybe TRBD2 (5 bases). Written as DNA, the CDR3 is TGCGCCAGCAGCCAACTAGGCGAGCAGTACTTC. Protein sequence: CASSQLGEQYF.